The rows below give T cell receptor beta chains drawn from one sample of a study of blood T cell repertoires in COVID-19. The protocol was immunoSEQ multiplex PCR, while the TCRdb copy is restricted to in-frame clones and leaves out a portion. The data show more than 140,000 clones, with around 83% seen just once and 6.5% to 9% held by the top ten. Source material: peripheral blood. The receptors come from a woman aged 45-59 years in a cohort sampled during active or convalescent COVID-19. Both conserved end residues are part of each CDR3. Fields, in order: clone size, D gene, V gene, J gene, CDR3 protein, CDR3 DNA. A D gene is named only where the DNA matches it firmly. Expanded clones are given a class, and other clones once, few, many or no size at all.

>-|-|TRBV19|TRBJ1-1
CASSMEREGAEAFF
TGTGCCAGTAGTATGGAAAGGGAAGGGGCTGAAGCTTTCTTT
>-|-|TRBV12-5|TRBJ1-1
CASGLRGSGAEAFF
TGTGCTAGTGGTTTAAGGGGTAGCGGTGCTGAAGCTTTCTTT
>-|TRBD1|TRBV7-2|TRBJ2-3
CASSLVGGGSDTQYF
TGTGCCAGCAGCTTAGTAGGGGGCGGGTCAGATACGCAGTATTTT
>once|-|TRBV12-3/TRBV12-4|TRBJ1-1
CASSPTYNTEAFF
TGTGCCAGCAGCCCTACCTACAACACTGAAGCTTTCTTT
>-|-|TRBV30|TRBJ2-2
CAWTRGGGELFF
TGTGCCTGGACAAGGGGAGGCGGGGAGCTGTTTTTT
>-|-|TRBV7-9|TRBJ1-1
CASSLASRGGQAFF
TGTGCCAGCAGCTTAGCGTCCAGGGGAGGGCAAGCTTTCTTT
>-|-|TRBV2|TRBJ1-4
CASSEWGRQKKLFF
TGTGCCAGCAGTGAATGGGGCCGACAGAAAAAACTGTTTTTT
>few|-|TRBV6-5|TRBJ1-1
CASSYSSKGGTEAFF
TGTGCCAGCAGTTATTCGTCCAAGGGCGGGACTGAAGCTTTCTTT
>-|-|TRBV5-1|TRBJ1-5
CASSRGDLSNQPQHF
TGCGCCAGCTCCCGAGGTGACCTAAGCAATCAGCCCCAGCATTTT
>once|TRBD1|TRBV7-9|TRBJ2-7
CASSPWTGSYEQYF
TGTGCCAGCAGCCCATGGACAGGGTCCTACGAGCAGTACTTC
>-|-|TRBV7-9|TRBJ1-4
CASSFSETNEKLFF
TGTGCCAGCAGCTTTTCCGAGACTAATGAAAAACTGTTTTTT
>-|TRBD2|TRBV19|TRBJ2-2
CASGTSQGTGELFF
TGTGCCAGCGGGACTAGCCAGGGGACCGGGGAGCTGTTTTTT
>-|-|TRBV6-5|TRBJ1-1
CASSFPGSRRNTEAFF
TGTGCCAGCAGTTTCCCAGGGTCGCGGAGGAACACTGAAGCTTTCTTT
>-|-|TRBV2|TRBJ2-2
CASKSEALNTGELFF
TGTGCCAGCAAGAGTGAAGCATTGAACACCGGGGAGCTGTTTTTT
>-|TRBD2|TRBV6-5|TRBJ2-3
CASSFTGTRRADTQYF
TGTGCCAGCAGTTTCACCGGGACTAGAAGGGCAGATACGCAGTATTTT
>-|-|TRBV25-1|TRBJ1-2
CASSESGFYGYTF
TGTGCCAGCAGTGAGTCAGGGTTCTATGGCTACACCTTC
>-|-|TRBV10-3|TRBJ2-2
CAISVRVETGELFF
TGTGCCATCAGTGTCAGGGTAGAGACCGGGGAGCTGTTTTTT
>-|TRBD1|TRBV10-3|TRBJ1-3
CAISESTGGSGNTIYF
TGTGCCATCAGTGAGTCTACAGGGGGCTCTGGAAACACCATATATTTT
>-|TRBD1|TRBV5-1|TRBJ1-1
CASSLGGTGNTEAFF
TGCGCCAGCAGCTTGGGCGGGACAGGGAACACTGAAGCTTTCTTT
>-|TRBD1|TRBV5-1|TRBJ2-1
CASSRTGDRYNEQFF
TGCGCCAGCAGCCGGACAGGGGATCGGTACAATGAGCAGTTCTTC
>-|-|TRBV19|TRBJ2-1
CASSIPLREQFF
TGTGCCAGTAGTATCCCCCTCAGGGAGCAGTTCTTC
>once|TRBD1|TRBV18|TRBJ2-7
CASSPTGQSYEQYF
TGTGCCAGCTCACCGACGGGACAGTCCTACGAGCAGTACTTC
>-|-|TRBV5-1|TRBJ2-7
CASRTESYEQYF
TGCGCCAGCAGGACGGAGAGCTACGAGCAGTACTTC
>-|-|TRBV29-1|TRBJ2-7
CSVGQGKASYEQYF
TGCAGCGTTGGGCAGGGCAAAGCCTCCTACGAGCAGTACTTC
>-|TRBD2|TRBV5-1|TRBJ2-3
CASSLATSGGAFSTDTQYF
TGCGCCAGCAGCTTGGCGACTAGCGGGGGGGCTTTTAGCACAGATACGCAGTATTTT
>-|TRBD1|TRBV7-2|TRBJ2-3
CASSLLGQGTKYTQYF
TGTGCCAGCAGCTTATTGGGACAGGGGACCAAATATACGCAGTATTTT
>-|TRBD2|TRBV11-3|TRBJ2-1
CASSLSAGGYNEQFF
TGTGCCAGCAGCTTGTCGGCGGGGGGCTACAATGAGCAGTTCTTC
>-|TRBD1|TRBV10-3|TRBJ2-5
CAISLTGRETQYF
TGTGCCATCAGTTTGACAGGGCGAGAGACCCAGTACTTC
>-|-|TRBV6-5|TRBJ1-3
CASNRRNTIYF
TGTGCCAGCAATCGTAGAAACACCATATATTTT
>-|TRBD1|TRBV10-3|TRBJ1-2
CAISAGTGHLGDGYTF
TGTGCCATCAGTGCCGGGACAGGTCACCTGGGGGATGGCTACACCTTC
>-|-|TRBV3-1/TRBV3-2|TRBJ2-5
CASRLNKGDQETQYF
TGTGCCAGCAGACTAAATAAGGGGGATCAAGAGACCCAGTACTTC
>-|-|TRBV7-3|TRBJ1-1
CASSLQGDTEAFF
TGTGCCAGCAGCTTACAAGGGGACACTGAAGCTTTCTTT
>-|-|TRBV10-3|TRBJ1-6
CAISEGGSNSPLHF
TGTGCCATCAGTGAAGGAGGGTCCAATTCACCCCTCCACTTT
>-|TRBD1|TRBV9|TRBJ1-2
CASSVISGGGDYGYTF
TGTGCCAGCAGCGTAATTTCAGGGGGCGGCGACTATGGCTACACCTTC
>many|-|TRBV10-3|TRBJ2-7
CAISETGEVYEQYF
TGTGCCATCAGTGAGACAGGGGAGGTATACGAGCAGTACTTC
>-|-|TRBV19|TRBJ1-3
CASAQGAQFRNTIYF
TGTGCCAGTGCACAGGGCGCTCAATTTAGAAACACCATATATTTT
>few|-|TRBV7-2|TRBJ1-2
CASSSFVDNNYGYTF
TGTGCCAGCAGCTCATTCGTGGACAACAACTATGGCTACACCTTC
>-|-|TRBV11-2|TRBJ2-3
CASSLGQGNTDTQYF
TGTGCCAGCAGCTTAGGCCAGGGGAACACAGATACGCAGTATTTT
>-|TRBD1|TRBV4-3|TRBJ2-6
CASSRDRGSGANVLTF
TGCGCCAGCAGCCGGGACAGGGGCTCTGGGGCCAACGTCCTGACTTTC
>-|-|TRBV14|TRBJ1-1
CASSQISTGPNTEAFF
TGTGCCAGCAGCCAAATTTCGACAGGCCCGAACACTGAAGCTTTCTTT
>-|TRBD2|TRBV19|TRBJ2-1
CASSPLRVAGGREEQFF
TGTGCCAGTAGTCCCCTACGAGTAGCGGGGGGGCGGGAAGAGCAGTTCTTC
>-|TRBD1|TRBV6-2/TRBV6-3|TRBJ2-2
CASSLQGGGSTGELFF
TGTGCCAGCAGTCTTCAAGGGGGCGGCAGCACCGGGGAGCTGTTTTTT
>-|-|TRBV7-3|TRBJ2-2
CASSSSSAGELFF
TGTGCCAGCAGCTCCTCTAGCGCCGGGGAGCTGTTTTTT
>-|-|TRBV25-1|TRBJ1-2
CASSWAANGYTF
TGTGCCAGCAGTTGGGCCGCTAATGGCTACACCTTC
>few|TRBD1|TRBV9|TRBJ1-3
CASKSGTGAGNTIYF
TGTGCCAGCAAATCCGGGACAGGGGCTGGAAACACCATATATTTT
>-|TRBD1|TRBV6-4|TRBJ1-5
CASSDSTGRMPAQHF
TGTGCCAGCAGTGACTCGACAGGGAGGATGCCGGCCCAGCATTTT